These 21 T cell receptor beta chains were all obtained from the same sample, sequenced in a study of T cells in Graves' hyperthyroidism and ophthalmopathy. It was RNA transcripts that yielded the amplified TCR beta CDR3 regions. The HTBI primer set served for first-round RT-PCR of the TCR CDR3. TCRdb re-derived calls from the multiplex PCR reads in MiXCR, one entry per CDR3 protein. The table lists 280,000 or so distinct CDR3 sequences, roughly 15% of them singletons, with over 25% in the top ten. The specimen was blood. These receptor sequences come from a woman between 50 and 59 years old with Graves' hyperthyroidism that later progressed to Graves' ophthalmopathy.

The chain combines TRBV24-1 with TRBJ1-2, with 7 bases matching TRBD1. V lost 4 bases, J lost 1 base, and 8 bases stayed unmatched. Germline V gene sequence: CDR1 KGHDR, CDR2 SFDVKD. This CDR3 contains 16 residues. Written as DNA, the CDR3 is TGTGCCACCAGTGAAAAAGGACAGGAGCGTAACTATGGCTACACCTTC. Translating gives CATSEKGQERNYGYTF.

CDR3 DNA: TGCAGTGCTAGATCCCTCGGGGCGGGAGGATCCGAGCAGTACTTC. It encodes CSARSLGAGGSEQYF. This chain joins TRBV20-1 and TRBJ2-7; 8 nucleotides line up with TRBD2. V shed 2 bases, J shed 6 bases, and the junction held 12 bases outside the gene matches. Germline CDR1 DFQATT, CDR2 SNEGSKA (reference sequence). The CDR3 has 15 residues.

The chain is built from TRBV11-3 and TRBJ2-3; D is unclear. The CDR3 spans 14 residues. Germline loops: CDR1 SGHNT, CDR2 YENEEA. The V and J ends lost 2 bases and 2 bases respectively, with 8 bases between them. The CDR3 DNA sequence: TGTGCCAGCAGCTTAAGGCAGAACACAGATACGCAGTATTTT. It yields the protein CASSLRQNTDTQYF.

The V call is TRBV20-1, the J call TRBJ2-3; D may match TRBD1 or TRBD2 (5 bases each). Trimming removed 3 bases from V and 4 bases from J, with 20 bases in between. Germline CDR1 DFQATT, CDR2 SNEGSKA (reference sequence). This CDR3 is built from 16 residues. The CDR3 nucleotides read TGCAGTGCTAGGGCGGGTGGATCCTGGGGCGCAGATACGCAGTATTTT. It is translated as CSARAGGSWGADTQYF.

This clonotype was seen many times. This sequence joins TRBV27 and TRBJ2-1; 8 nucleotides agree with TRBD2. The CDR3 loop spans 16 amino acids. The germline CDR1 and CDR2 sequences are MNHEY and SMNVEV (reference sequence). Unmatched junction bases numbered 9, after V lost 6 bases and J lost 2 bases. CDR3 DNA: TGTGCCAGCAGCTATAGCGGGATAAGTCCCTACAATGAGCAGTTCTTC. Translated, it gives CASSYSGISPYNEQFF.

The table lists this clonotype with many counts. V and J are TRBV29-1 and TRBJ2-2; 7 bases fit TRBD2. After removal of 5 bases from V and 1 base from J, the junction contained 4 bases not matched to a gene. There are 14 residues in the CDR3. Germline assignment: CDR1 SQVTM and CDR2 ANQGSEA. The CDR3 bases are TGCAGCGTTTTAAGCGGGAAGAACACCGGGGAGCTGTTTTTT. Protein product: CSVLSGKNTGELFF.

This clonotype was observed many times. The chain uses TRBV28 and TRBJ2-2, with TRBD2 matching 12 bases. CDR1 MDHEN and CDR2 SYDVKM come from the germline V gene. The J segment lost 5 bases and the V segment lost 4 bases, leaving 8 bases of the junction unmatched. The CDR3 has 17 residues. This CDR3 is CASSYSFGTSGTGELFF. The CDR3 nucleotides read TGTGCCAGCAGTTATAGTTTCGGGACTAGCGGGACCGGGGAGCTGTTTTTT.

This clonotype was seen repeatedly, ten times or more. J is TRBJ2-3 and V is TRBV6-1, with TRBD2 matching 7 bases. Trimming cost V 6 bases and J 2 bases; bases outside gene matches: 8. The germline gives CDR1 MNHNS, CDR2 SASEGT. The CDR3 sequence is 15 residues long. The CDR3 protein is CASSDVAGFTDTQYF. The CDR3 region has the DNA TGTGCCAGCAGCGACGTAGCGGGTTTCACAGATACGCAGTATTTT.

This clonotype has at least ten counts. The V call is TRBV12-3 or TRBV12-4, the J call TRBJ2-1; D gene ambiguous. The V end lost 7 bases, the J end lost 7 bases, and 11 bases lay between the germline ends. CDR3 length equals 12 residues. The CDR3 nucleotides read TGTGCCAGCACCCCCGGGTATAATGAGCAGTTCTTC. Translated, it gives CASTPGYNEQFF.

This clonotype was observed at least ten times. V is TRBV2 and J is TRBJ2-5; no reliable D call. The CDR3 has 11 amino acids. Germline V gives CDR1 SNHLY, CDR2 FYNNEI. Trimming pared 6 bases from V and 0 bases from J, leaving 2 bases between. For the CDR3, the DNA is TGTGCCAGCAGATACCAAGAGACCCAGTACTTC. Translation gives CASRYQETQYF.

This clonotype was seen only a few times. The V and J genes are TRBV5-1 and TRBJ2-2; D unclear. Germline V gene data show CDR1 as SGHRS and CDR2 as YFSETQ. The V and J ends lost 0 bases and 0 bases respectively, with 6 bases between them. CDR3 length: 15 residues. DNA for the CDR3: TGCGCCAGCAGCTTGGACACGGCGAACACCGGGGAGCTGTTTTTT. It codes for CASSLDTANTGELFF.

This clonotype was counted at least ten times. V is TRBV5-1 and J is TRBJ2-1; the match to TRBD2 covers 7 bases. The CDR3 totals 14 residues. Trimming took 4 bases from V and 8 from J; bases not matched to a gene: 9. Germline assignment: CDR1 SGHRS and CDR2 YFSETQ. The CDR3 sequence is CASSTRTRGDEQFF. In nucleotides, the CDR3 is TGCGCCAGCAGCACAAGGACTAGAGGCGATGAGCAGTTCTTC.

In its sample, this clonotype was seen many times. This sequence joins TRBV7-2 and TRBJ2-7; TRBD1 matches 9 bases. V dropped 2 bases and J dropped 2; count of bases not matched to a gene: 1. The CDR3 runs to 14 residues. CDR1 and CDR2 from the germline V gene are SGHTA and FQGNSA. In nucleotides, the CDR3 is TGTGCCAGCAGCTTACGGACAGGGGCCTACGAGCAGTACTTC. It specifies CASSLRTGAYEQYF.

This clonotype was seen ten or more times. The chain links TRBV28 to TRBJ2-3, with D possibly TRBD1 on 6 matching bases. Germline V gene sequence: CDR1 MDHEN, CDR2 SYDVKM. The CDR3 length is 16 residues. Between the trimmed V and J ends, which lost 5 bases and 5 bases, there was a span of 20 bases. CDR3 loop: CASSTRDNEPRDTQYF. CDR3 DNA sequence: TGTGCCAGCAGTACCCGGGACAATGAGCCTCGAGATACGCAGTATTTT.

Comment on this clonotype: A much larger clone differs by one base, so this may be a read error. The chain combines TRBV14 with TRBJ2-1; the D call may be TRBD1 or TRBD2 (6 bases each). Germline CDR1 and CDR2: SGHDN and FVKESK. The length of the CDR3 is 15 residues. The chain's CDR3 is CVSSQGGGRGNEQFF. As DNA, the CDR3 is TGTGTCAGCAGCCAAGGAGGGGGGAGAGGGAATGAGCAGTTCTTC.

This clonotype was counted between two and nine times. The V gene is TRBV24-1, the J gene TRBJ2-3; 10 bases fit TRBD1. Unmatched junction bases numbered 6, after V lost 3 bases and J lost 4 bases. The CDR3 is made up of 16 amino acids. Germline V gives CDR1 KGHDR, CDR2 SFDVKD. The CDR3 reads CATSDLTGGDADTQYF. The CDR3 DNA reads TGTGCCACCAGTGATCTGACAGGGGGCGACGCAGATACGCAGTATTTT.

This clonotype was observed a handful of times. The junction shows a germline mismatch at one end, possibly a read error. The chain employs TRBV11-2 and TRBJ2-1, with D unclear. CDR3 size: 12 residues. CDR1 SGHAT and CDR2 FQNNGV come from the germline V gene. DNA for the CDR3: TGTGCCAGCAGCACCCCTTGGAAAGAGCAGTGCTTC. The encoded protein is CASSTPWKEQCF.

This clonotype showed up just once. This could be a read error, since a much larger clone is one nucleotide away. J is TRBJ2-3 and V is TRBV20-1, with D unclear. V lost 3 bases, J lost 3 bases, and 13 bases lay in between. Germline V gene data show CDR1 as DFQATT and CDR2 as SNEGSKA (reference sequence). The CDR3 totals 14 residues. The CDR3 protein is CSASGLKSTDTQYF. The CDR3 DNA reads as TGCAGTGCTAGTGGGCTGAAGAGTACAGATACGCAGTATTTT.

This clonotype has a count of ten or more. This chain uses TRBV28 with TRBJ2-3, with D tentatively TRBD2 (6 bases). The length of the CDR3 is 14 residues. The germline V and J ends were trimmed by 5 bases and 2 bases, with 11 bases remaining between them. Germline CDR1 reads MDHEN; CDR2 reads SYDVKM. CDR3 sequence: CASSDGTLTDTQYF. The CDR3 DNA reads TGTGCCAGCAGTGACGGGACTCTCACAGATACGCAGTATTTT.

The rearrangement uses TRBV6-1 and TRBJ2-3; TRBD1 aligns across 9 bases. Per the germline V gene, CDR1 is MNHNS and CDR2 is SASEGT. The CDR3 contains 15 residues. The V and J ends lost 7 bases and 4 bases, in that order; junction bases with no gene match: 9. The CDR3 protein is CASNSGTGLPDTQYF. CDR3 coding DNA: TGTGCCAGCAATTCCGGGACAGGGCTTCCAGATACGCAGTATTTT.

The chain recombines TRBV20-1 with TRBJ1-6; 8 nucleotides agree with TRBD1. Germline CDR1 is DFQATT and CDR2 is SNEGSKA (reference sequence). This CDR3 is built from 14 residues. The CDR3: CSVEGDRNNSPLHF. In DNA, the CDR3 is TGCAGCGTGGAGGGGGACAGGAATAATTCACCCCTCCACTTT.